This TCR beta chain was recorded in a study of T cells after yellow fever vaccination (dated by TCRdb to the late 2010s). Notes on the research overall: The SMART-Seq v4 Ultra Low Input RNA kit was used to prepare libraries from fractions with low cell numbers. The cohort comprised two healthy male donors, one aged 18 to 29 and one aged 30 to 40 years. Blood samples were taken at several timepoints before and after primary and secondary immunization, and bulk PBMC replicates and cell subsets were isolated. To follow T-cell clones before and after primary and booster YFV17D yellow fever vaccination, bulk TCR alpha and beta repertoires were sequenced over time. What the research found in general, with its limitations: A small share of clonotypes was detected in both CD4 and CD8 compartments, with the overlap likely arising from convergent recombination. Because only a couple of donors were included in the study, the extent to which the findings can be generalized is limited. FACS-sorted repertoires could contain abundant contaminating clonotypes from the bulk population, so computational filtering was required. The secondary T-cell response was found to be weaker but faster than the primary response, with a peak reached on day 5 rather than on day 15. After the booster, most clones that had expanded after primary vaccination were detected again (around 95% of CD4 and 88% of CD8), suggesting broad maintenance of memory.

Synthesis of TCR cDNA relied on 5'RACE template switching, a step that introduced a universal primer site along with unique molecular identifiers. Priming of cDNA synthesis was performed from both the TCR alpha and TCR beta constant segments. Library amplification used two PCR steps, and the second PCR step added sample barcodes and sequencing adapters. Libraries were sequenced on Illumina HiSeq 2500 (2x100 bp) or NovaSeq (2x150 bp). The authors' pipeline ran thus. Demultiplexing of reads and collapsing into UMI consensus sequences were performed with MIGEC, and V(D)J alignment was carried out with MiXCR. Vaccine-responding clonotypes were identified with edgeR using replicate PBMC samples, with FDR below 0.01 and a log2 fold change above 5 up to day 15 being required. Each bulk clonotype was labeled CD4 or CD8 based on which sequenced repertoire, CD4 or CD8, contained the clonotype at higher abundance. TCRdb passed the public sequencing reads through fastp at Q25 and MiXCR, retaining productive beta sequences. Rows with one shared CDR3 protein collapse into an entry with the most common genes and DNA. These V and J calls are TCRdb output, not the study's own analysis. The sample table lists roughly 50,000 distinct CDR3 sequences, 7% to 8.5% of them with a count of one. The top ten clonotypes cover roughly 31% of the sample.

The CDR3, from cysteine to phenylalanine, totals 13 residues. The CDR3 DNA has 39 bases and is translated from base 1. V is reduced by 0 bases and J by 11 bases, leaving a spacing of 11 bases between them. CDR1 MNHEY and CDR2 SVGAGI are derived from the germline V gene. At least ten counts were recorded for this clonotype. Its antigen has not been determined. Base qualities are not recorded, but no much larger clone differs from it by a single base. The treatment or condition label here, explained by the study, means: live attenuated yellow fever vaccine strain. PBMCs were isolated from peripheral blood using a standard Ficoll-Paque protocol. Dynabeads CD4 and CD8 positive selection kits were used to isolate the CD4 and CD8 T-cell fractions. TriZol was used to extract RNA from bulk PBMCs, CD4 and CD8 fractions, and dextramer-positive and dextramer-negative fractions.

This TCR derives from a man younger than 35 who received the YFV17D yellow fever vaccine. The rearranged chain carries TRBV6-5 and TRBJ1-5; no D gene can be assigned with confidence. The sequencing here drew on CD8+ T cells sorted from PBMCs, taken approximately 15 days after the first yellow fever vaccination. The DNA sequence follows: TGTGCCAGCAGTTACTCCGGTGGCGAGGCCCAGCATTTT. Protein translation: CASSYSGGEAQHF.